These 12 T cell receptor beta chains originate from one sample sequenced in a study of cytomegalovirus exposure and HLA in healthy donors. Method: immunoSEQ multiplex PCR; TCRdb's copy keeps in-frame clones and lacks some. Of fewer than 70,000 clones in the sample, about 96% were seen once. Sequencing used PBMCs. These TCRs come from a man younger than 30 in good health and CMV-seronegative.

This clone was counted a single time. The J gene is TRBJ2-1, the V gene TRBV18, with a tentative D call TRBD1 (6 bases). Looked up from germline, CDR1 is KGHSH and CDR2 is LQKENI. This CDR3 has 14 residues. Between the trimmed V and J ends, which lost 5 bases and 9 bases, there was a span of 17 bases. The CDR3 coding sequence is TGTGCCAGCTCAATGAACAGGGAATACGCTGAGCAGTTCTTC. This codes for CASSMNREYAEQFF.

The chain employs TRBV7-9 and TRBJ2-7, with TRBD1 matching over 8 bases. This CDR3 contains 12 residues. J gave up 2 bases and V 11 bases, and 5 bases lay outside the gene matches. CDR1 and CDR2 (germline): SEHNR, FQNEAQ (reference sequence). The CDR3 spells CAVGQGPYEQYF. As DNA, the CDR3 is TGTGCCGTAGGACAGGGCCCCTACGAGCAGTACTTC.

The rearrangement joins TRBV5-8 to TRBJ2-3; 7 bases map to TRBD2. The CDR3 is 15 residues long. Unmatched junction bases numbered 4, after V lost 1 base and J lost 2 bases. Germline V gene lookup returns CDR1 SGHTS and CDR2 YDEGEE. DNA of the CDR3: TGTGCCAGCAGCTTGTCTAGCGGTTACACAGATACGCAGTATTTT. Translation gives CASSLSSGYTDTQYF.

This chain connects TRBV7-2 to TRBJ2-3, with 7 bases lining up with TRBD2. Germline CDR1 reads SGHTA; CDR2 reads FQGNSA. The CDR3 has 16 residues. V was pared by 5 bases and J by 4 bases, with 12 bases of the junction left unmatched. As DNA, the CDR3 is TGTGCCAGCAGCCAAGGCGGAAGGAGCGGGGCAGATACGCAGTATTTT. Residues: CASSQGGRSGADTQYF.

The chain employs TRBV2 and TRBJ2-2, with 9 bases fitting TRBD1. The CDR3 is 15 amino acids. Losses at the gene ends were 9 bases for V and 2 bases for J; bases not matched to a gene: 7. Germline V lookup: CDR1 SNHLY, CDR2 FYNNEI. The CDR3, as DNA: TGTGCCAGGACCGGGACAGGGAGTAACACCGGGGAGCTGTTTTTT. This encodes CARTGTGSNTGELFF.

The chain combines TRBV9 with TRBJ2-2, with 9 positions matching TRBD1. Germline CDR1 is SGDLS and CDR2 is YYNGEE. The CDR3 spans 16 residues. V dropped 3 bases and J dropped 7; count of bases not matched to a gene: 10. The CDR3, as DNA: TGTGCCAGCAGCGCCCCCGGGACAGGGTGGGGCGGGGAGCTGTTTTTT. This translates into CASSAPGTGWGGELFF.

The CDR3 is CASSENWRVGQPQHF. The CDR3 DNA sequence: TGTGCCAGCAGTGAAAATTGGAGGGTGGGTCAGCCCCAGCATTTT. V gene TRBV6-1 combines with J gene TRBJ1-5; D ambiguous. Trimming left V 2 bases short and J 6 bases short, with 14 bases between. The germline gives CDR1 MNHNS, CDR2 SASEGT. The CDR3 is 15 residues long.

The V call is TRBV14, the J call TRBJ2-7, with 8 bases fitting TRBD1. Trimming cost V 0 bases and J 2 bases; bases outside gene matches: 6. The germline CDR1 and CDR2 sequences are SGHDN and FVKESK. The CDR3 has 16 residues. CDR3 DNA: TGTGCCAGCAGCCAAGATCGGACAGGGACAGCCTACGAGCAGTACTTC. Translation gives CASSQDRTGTAYEQYF.

The gene calls are TRBV10-3 and TRBJ2-1; 10 nucleotides line up with TRBD2. The V segment lost 4 bases and the J segment 7 bases; nucleotides outside the gene matches: 16. This CDR3 spans 18 amino acids. CDR1 is ENHRY and CDR2 is SYGVKD in the germline V gene. The DNA for the CDR3 is TGTGCCATCAGTGGTTCCCATCATCTAGCGGGAGTTGATAATGAGCAGTTCTTC. This sequence encodes CAISGSHHLAGVDNEQFF.

The V call is TRBV30, the J call TRBJ2-4; D perhaps matches TRBD2 (5 bases). The ends were cut back, 0 bases at V and 9 bases at J, with 12 bases in the middle. The CDR3 is 13 amino acids. CDR1 is GTSNPN and CDR2 is SVGIG in the germline V gene (reference sequence). CDR3 nucleotides: TGTGCCTGGAGTGTCCGGGGTTACGGCATTCAGTACTTC. Its translation: CAWSVRGYGIQYF.

The chain recombines TRBV15 with TRBJ2-3; 8 bases are shared with TRBD2. This CDR3 is built from 15 residues. In germline, CDR1 is LNHNV, CDR2 YYDKDF (reference sequence). V shed 2 bases and J 4 bases; nucleotides not matched to a gene: 5. CDR3 loop: CATSRKAGVPDTQYF. The CDR3 nucleotides are TGTGCCACCAGCAGAAAAGCGGGAGTCCCAGATACGCAGTATTTT.

V usage is TRBV11-2 and J usage is TRBJ2-7; TRBD2 is a possible D gene (7 bases). The germline V and J ends were trimmed by 4 bases and 3 bases, with 19 bases remaining between them. Germline loops: CDR1 SGHAT, CDR2 FQNNGV. CDR3 length equals 16 residues. CDR3 region: CASSSREGGLNYEQYF. CDR3 nucleotide sequence: TGTGCCAGCAGCTCCAGGGAGGGGGGTTTGAACTACGAGCAGTACTTC.